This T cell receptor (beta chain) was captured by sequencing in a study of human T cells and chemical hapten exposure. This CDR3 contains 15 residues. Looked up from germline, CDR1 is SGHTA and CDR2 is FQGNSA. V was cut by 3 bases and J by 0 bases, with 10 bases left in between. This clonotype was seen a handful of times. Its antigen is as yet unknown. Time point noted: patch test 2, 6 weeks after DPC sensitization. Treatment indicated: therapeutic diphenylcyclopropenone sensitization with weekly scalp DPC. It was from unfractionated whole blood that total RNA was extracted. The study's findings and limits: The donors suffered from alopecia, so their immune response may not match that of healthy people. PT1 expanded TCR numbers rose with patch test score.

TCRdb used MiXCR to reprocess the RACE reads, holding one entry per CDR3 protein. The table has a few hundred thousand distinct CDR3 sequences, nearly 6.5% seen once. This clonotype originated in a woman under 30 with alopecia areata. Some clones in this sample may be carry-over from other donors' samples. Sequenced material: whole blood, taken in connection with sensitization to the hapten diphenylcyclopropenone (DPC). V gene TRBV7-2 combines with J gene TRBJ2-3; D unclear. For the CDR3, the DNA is TGTGCCAGCAGCTTCGTTAGCCTAAGCACAGATACGCAGTATTTT. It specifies CASSFVSLSTDTQYF.